Following are 2 T cell receptor beta chains from one sample sequenced in a study of blood T cell repertoires in COVID-19. Sequenced by immunoSEQ multiplex PCR; TCRdb stores in-frame clones only, minus some. The data contain roughly 460,000 clones, about 90% of them seen just once; the ten biggest clones take up 0.75% to 0.85%. The specimen sequenced was peripheral blood. All receptors come from a man between 18 and 35 years old with COVID-19, enrolled during active disease.

This chain joins TRBV5-4 and TRBJ2-2, with 10 bases identical to TRBD2. This CDR3 has 15 residues. Germline V gene lookup returns CDR1 SGHNT and CDR2 YYREEE (reference sequence). Trimming at V came to 4 bases and at J to 5 bases, leaving 5 bases not matched to a gene. DNA for the CDR3: TGTGCCAGCAGCAGTGGACTAGCGGAGACCGGGGAGCTGTTTTTT. Translating it yields CASSSGLAETGELFF.

The CDR3 here is CAWSPEGGQQFF. CDR3 bases: TGTGCCTGGAGCCCAGAGGGTGGGCAGCAGTTCTTC. The chain couples TRBV30 to TRBJ2-1, with D possibly matching TRBD2 (5 bases). The germline V and J ends were trimmed by 3 bases and 11 bases, with 14 bases remaining between them. The CDR3 has 12 residues. Germline CDR1 GTSNPN, CDR2 SVGIG (reference sequence).